The clone carrying this TCR beta chain is labeled medium-sized. Its antigen is unidentified. Germline loops: CDR1 MGHRA, CDR2 YSYEKL. The CDR3 loop spans 14 amino acids. The V end lost 1 base, the J end lost 3 bases, and 10 bases lay between the germline ends. In TCRdb, the 5' RACE reads were re-called with MiXCR into one record per CDR3 protein. Of about 7,200 distinct CDR3 sequences detected, roughly 40% appear once; the ten largest clones hold 4.4%. Study results and caveats: Tumor Treg TCRs overlapped most with tumor naive CD4+ cells.

This receptor was obtained from a female donor with breast cancer. V is TRBV4-1 and J is TRBJ2-7; D is uncertain. Sequencing was done on a sample of memory CD4+ T cells sorted from blood. Subset indicated: memory CD4+ T cells, CD4+CD45RO+CD25-. The CDR3, as DNA: TGCGCCAGCAGCCAAGGCCAGAGAATCTACGAGCAGTACTTC. This translates into CASSQGQRIYEQYF.